This T cell receptor beta chain was captured by sequencing in a study of blood T cells in healthy people across ages. The V gene's germline CDR1 is SEHNR and CDR2 FQNEAQ (reference sequence). V dropped 6 bases and J dropped 7 bases, with 16 bases sitting between them. The CDR3 has 13 residues. For the second PCR, which ran for about 7 to 11 cycles, a sample-barcoded 5' primer and a J-beta primer mix were used. Researchers report that each sample yielded at least 2.5 million CDR3-containing paired-end reads. TCRdb fed the 5' RACE reads into MiXCR, producing one record per CDR3 protein. The sample consists of 600,000 to 900,000 distinct CDR3 sequences, roughly 25% of them appearing once. The same data also contributed to another study, on T cells of mothers and their children.

Sequenced: blood. This receptor was identified in a boy aged 5-17 years in good health. This chain joins TRBV7-9 and TRBJ2-7; D is undetermined. For the CDR3, the DNA is TGTGCCAGCAGTCCAGTGGGCAAGCCGGAGCAGTACTTC. Protein sequence: CASSPVGKPEQYF.